These 25 T cell receptor beta chains came from one sample sequenced in a study of cytomegalovirus exposure and HLA in healthy donors. PCR used 60 Vbeta primers and 13 Jbeta primers. Assay: immunoSEQ multiplex PCR; the TCRdb copy retains only in-frame clones and omits some. The sample has about 170,000 clones, approximately 79% seen once. The specimen sequenced was PBMCs. All receptors come from a woman between 50 and 59 years old in good health and CMV-seropositive.

This clone was seen once. The chain joins TRBV2 to TRBJ1-1, with TRBD1 identical over 9 bases. Germline assignment: CDR1 SNHLY and CDR2 FYNNEI. V lost 5 bases and J lost 7; bases outside the gene matches: 8. The CDR3 sequence is 14 residues long. For the CDR3, the DNA is TGTGCCAGCAGTTCATTTCGGACAGGGGATGAAGCTTTCTTT. Amino acids: CASSSFRTGDEAFF.

This clone showed up just a few times. The chain links TRBV19 to TRBJ2-1; 8 nucleotides line up with TRBD1. The V gene end was trimmed by 6 bases and the J gene end by 9 bases; junction bases not matched to a gene: 13. Germline assignment: CDR1 LNHDA and CDR2 SQIVND (reference sequence). The CDR3 sequence is 15 residues long. CDR3 sequence reads: CASSHPWTGPSEQFF. As DNA, the CDR3 is TGTGCCAGTAGCCACCCCTGGACAGGGCCGAGTGAGCAGTTCTTC.

This rearrangement joins TRBV10-1 to TRBJ2-5; 11 positions agree with TRBD2. Germline CDR1 WNHNN, CDR2 SYGVQD (reference sequence). J lost 2 bases, V lost 2 bases, and 1 base had no gene match. This CDR3 is 15 amino acids long. The CDR3 sequence is CASSEGLAGQETQYF. The CDR3 coding sequence is TGCGCCAGCAGTGAGGGACTAGCGGGTCAAGAGACCCAGTACTTC.

This rearrangement joins TRBV7-8 to TRBJ1-3, with D perhaps TRBD1 (6 bases). Trimming pared 2 bases from V and 0 bases from J, leaving 11 bases between. The CDR3 spans 16 residues. Germline-derived CDR1 and CDR2 are SGHVS and FQNEAQ. The CDR3 region has the DNA TGTGCCAGCAGCTTAAGGGACACCGCCTCTGGAAACACCATATATTTT. Translating gives CASSLRDTASGNTIYF.

The rearrangement joins TRBV29-1 to TRBJ2-1; no clear D. The germline V gene has CDR1 SQVTM and CDR2 ANQGSEA. This CDR3 comprises 13 residues. V lost 6 bases and J lost 0, with 9 bases in between. This CDR3 is CSVKSYSYNEQFF. The CDR3 nucleotides are TGCAGCGTAAAGTCCTACTCCTACAATGAGCAGTTCTTC.

The genes are TRBV10-1 and TRBJ2-3, with TRBD2 matching 11 bases. The CDR3 consists of 15 residues. Germline lookup yields CDR1 WNHNN and CDR2 SYGVQD (reference sequence). With V trimmed by 3 bases and J by 4 bases, 3 bases remained unmatched. CDR3 protein: CASSEQLAGADTQYF. The CDR3 DNA follows: TGCGCCAGCAGTGAACAACTAGCGGGAGCAGATACGCAGTATTTT.

This rearrangement joins TRBV7-9 to TRBJ2-1; tentative D call: TRBD1 (8 bases). This CDR3 is built from 16 residues. Germline lookup yields CDR1 SEHNR and CDR2 FQNEAQ (reference sequence). The V end was cut by 5 bases, the J end by 5 bases, with 19 bases between. CDR3: CASSHKRGQVHNEQFF. Here the CDR3 DNA reads TGTGCCAGCAGCCACAAGCGGGGACAGGTACACAATGAGCAGTTCTTC.

The rearrangement links TRBV6-1 to TRBJ1-2; D perhaps matches TRBD1 (5 bases). Trimming removed 6 bases at V and 5 bases at J, with 16 bases between. CDR3 length: 14 amino acids. Germline V gene lookup returns CDR1 MNHNS and CDR2 SASEGT. The CDR3: CASRPTRGGYGYTF. CDR3 bases: TGTGCCAGCAGGCCCACGAGGGGAGGATATGGCTACACCTTC.

The chain employs TRBV5-1 and TRBJ1-6; D is uncertain. Trimming took off 0 bases at V and 6 bases at J, with 4 bases between the two ends. This CDR3 region has 13 residues. Germline lookup yields CDR1 SGHRS and CDR2 YFSETQ. CDR3 coding DNA: TGCGCCAGCAGCTTGGACGGTAATTCACCCCTCCACTTT. As protein: CASSLDGNSPLHF.

The CDR3 reads CASSQGRGTGYGYTF. Written as DNA, the CDR3 is TGCGCCAGCAGCCAAGGAAGGGGGACGGGCTATGGCTACACCTTC. This sequence joins TRBV4-3 and TRBJ1-2, with TRBD1 as a possible D gene (6 bases). V lost 1 base and J lost 4, with 13 bases in between. Per germline, CDR1 LGHNA and CDR2 YSLEER. The CDR3 totals 15 residues.

The chain couples TRBV28 to TRBJ1-3, with unresolved D. CDR3 length: 16 residues. Germline assignment: CDR1 MDHEN and CDR2 SYDVKM. Trimming removed 3 bases at V and 2 bases at J, with 14 bases between. The CDR3 is CASSFSGFTTGNTIYF. As DNA, the CDR3 is TGTGCCAGCAGTTTTTCCGGATTCACTACTGGAAACACCATATATTTT.

A remark on this clone: This sample includes further DNA sequences coding for the same CDR3. The chain links TRBV7-2 to TRBJ2-7, with 11 positions matching TRBD1. CDR1 is SGHTA, CDR2 FQGNSA, per germline. The trim removed 5 bases at V and 2 bases at J, leaving 2 bases unmatched. The CDR3 length is 14 residues. CDR3 sequence reads: CASSKDRGPYEQYF. The CDR3 nucleotides are TGTGCCAGCAGCAAGGACAGGGGGCCCTACGAGCAGTACTTC.

This clone was picked up a small number of times. The chain couples TRBV6-1 to TRBJ1-5; perhaps TRBD1 as D (5 bases). CDR1 is MNHNS, CDR2 SASEGT, per germline. Trimming pared 4 bases from V and 6 bases from J, leaving 13 bases between. CDR3 length: 14 residues. The chain's CDR3 is CASSVRQSVQPQHF. Written as DNA, the CDR3 is TGTGCCAGCAGTGTACGACAGTCGGTTCAGCCCCAGCATTTT.

This clone was seen a handful of times. The J gene is TRBJ2-7, the V gene TRBV4-2; 9 bases map to TRBD1. Germline V gene sequence: CDR1 LGHNA, CDR2 YNFKEQ. V gave up 4 bases and J gave up 4 bases; unmatched junction bases: 8. The CDR3 runs to 15 residues. In DNA form, the CDR3 reads TGTGCCAGCAGCCGAGAGGGAGACAGGGGGTACGAGCAGTACTTC. Encoded protein: CASSREGDRGYEQYF.

The chain links TRBV5-6 to TRBJ1-1, with D tentatively TRBD1 (5 bases). The CDR3 totals 16 residues. V was trimmed by 7 bases and J by 4 bases, leaving 23 bases between them. CDR1 and CDR2 from the germline V gene are SGHDT and YYEEEE. Written as DNA, the CDR3 is TGTGCCAGCCTATTTCTGGGGCGGGGGGGTGGCACTGAAGCTTTCTTT. This sequence encodes CASLFLGRGGGTEAFF.

J is TRBJ1-5 and V is TRBV5-6; the D gene is possibly TRBD1 (6 bases). V was trimmed by 4 bases and J by 3 bases, leaving 17 bases between them. Germline-derived CDR1 and CDR2 are SGHDT and YYEEEE. The CDR3 sequence is 16 residues long. The CDR3 region is CASSKGRGGINQPQHF. The CDR3 DNA reads as TGTGCCAGCAGCAAAGGGAGGGGGGGTATCAATCAGCCCCAGCATTTT.

The CDR3: CAWSVGGRQYF. The CDR3, as DNA: TGTGCCTGGAGTGTAGGAGGTCGGCAGTACTTC. The chain couples TRBV30 to TRBJ2-7, with D possibly being TRBD2 (5 bases). From germline, CDR1 is GTSNPN and CDR2 SVGIG (reference sequence). The CDR3 is 11 amino acids. The V end was cut by 0 bases, the J end by 9 bases, with 9 bases between. The full variable domain, with the rest looked up from reference TRBV30 and TRBJ2-7, is SQTIHQWPATLVQPVGSPLSLECTVEGTSNPNLYWYRQAAGRGLQLLFYSVGIGQISSEVPQNLSASRPQDRQFILSSKKLLLSDSGFYLCAWSVGGRQYFGPGTRLTVT.

J is TRBJ1-6 and V is TRBV27; TRBD1 matches 7 bases. J lost 8 bases, V lost 3 bases, and 7 bases had no gene match. Germline values: CDR1 MNHEY, CDR2 SMNVEV (reference sequence). This CDR3 region has 15 residues. The CDR3 reads CASSFIRQGYSPLHF. Written as DNA, the CDR3 is TGTGCCAGCAGTTTTATCAGACAGGGTTATTCACCCCTCCACTTT.

This sequence joins TRBV28 and TRBJ2-3; 13 nucleotides line up with TRBD2. Germline V gene data show CDR1 as MDHEN and CDR2 as SYDVKM. The CDR3 spans 17 residues. The ends lost 5 bases at V and 2 bases at J; junction bases unmatched: 7. The CDR3 coding sequence is TGTGCCAGCAGTAGCCGAGGACTAGCGGGGGCCACAGATACGCAGTATTTT. Translated, it gives CASSSRGLAGATDTQYF. Filled out from reference TRBV28 and TRBJ2-3, the complete variable domain reads DVKVTQSSRYLVKRTGEKVFLECVQDMDHENMFWYRQDPGLGLRLIYFSYDVKMKEKGDIPEGYSVSREKKERFSLILESASTNQTSMYLCASSSRGLAGATDTQYFGPGTRLTVL.

This clone was counted between two and nine times. V gene TRBV7-2 combines with J gene TRBJ1-5; D is undetermined. V lost 5 bases, J lost 5 bases, and 13 bases lay in between. Per the germline V gene, CDR1 is SGHTA and CDR2 is FQGNSA. CDR3 length: 14 amino acids. The CDR3, as DNA: TGTGCCAGCAGCGCCAACAGTGCCGATCAGCCCCAGCATTTT. Translating gives CASSANSADQPQHF. The entire variable domain, with the rest obtained from reference TRBV7-2 and TRBJ1-5, is as follows: GAGVSQSPSNKVTEKGKDVELRCDPISGHTALYWYRQSLGQGLEFLIYFQGNSAPDKSGLPSDRFSAERTGGSVSTLTIQRTQQEDSAVYLCASSANSADQPQHFGDGTRLSIL.

The chain has TRBV9 and TRBJ2-7; D is unresolved. CDR3 size: 16 residues. The V and J ends lost 0 bases and 0 bases respectively, with 13 bases between them. CDR1 SGDLS and CDR2 YYNGEE come from the germline V gene. This CDR3 is CASSVGVSRSSYEQYF. The CDR3, as DNA: TGTGCCAGCAGCGTAGGGGTTAGCCGAAGCTCCTACGAGCAGTACTTC. The whole variable domain, remainder taken from reference TRBV9 and TRBJ2-7, is DSGVTQTPKHLITATGQRVTLRCSPRSGDLSVYWYQQSLDQGLQFLIQYYNGEERAKGNILERFSAQQFPDLHSELNLSSLELGDSALYFCASSVGVSRSSYEQYFGPGTRLTVT.

The CDR3 DNA reads as TGTGCCAGTAGTATAGGCGGGAGGGATACTGAGCAGTTCTTC. Translation: CASSIGGRDTEQFF. The gene calls are TRBV19 and TRBJ2-1; 9 bases fit TRBD2. This CDR3 comprises 14 residues. Germline V gene data show CDR1 as LNHDA and CDR2 as SQIVND (reference sequence). Unmatched junction bases numbered 4, after V lost 1 base and J lost 9 bases. The full variable domain, with the rest looked up from reference TRBV19 and TRBJ2-1, is DGGITQSPKYLFRKEGQNVTLSCEQNLNHDAMYWYRQDPGQGLRLIYYSQIVNDFQKGDIAEGYSVSREKKESFPLTVTSAQKNPTAFYLCASSIGGRDTEQFFGPGTRLTVL.

The V and J genes are TRBV15 and TRBJ2-5; D not resolved. The germline CDR1 and CDR2 sequences are LNHNV and YYDKDF (reference sequence). The germline V and J ends were trimmed by 6 bases and 5 bases, with 13 bases remaining between them. The CDR3 totals 13 residues. This CDR3 reads CATRIWAQETQYF. The CDR3 region has the DNA TGTGCCACCAGAATCTGGGCCCAGGAGACCCAGTACTTC.

The rearrangement joins TRBV18 to TRBJ2-5; tentatively, D is TRBD2 (5 bases). V lost 0 bases, J lost 5 bases, and 13 bases lay in between. The CDR3 is 15 residues long. CDR1 is KGHSH and CDR2 is LQKENI in the germline V gene. As DNA, the CDR3 is TGTGCCAGCTCACCACCGAACGGTCGAGGGGAGACCCAGTACTTC. Protein product: CASSPPNGRGETQYF.

In its sample, this clone was seen a few times. V usage is TRBV6-5 and J usage is TRBJ1-2; weak D call: TRBD1 (5 bases). Per germline, CDR1 MNHEY and CDR2 SVGAGI. The length of the CDR3 is 14 residues. V lost 8 bases and J lost 4, with 17 bases in between. The CDR3 loop reads CASGTQTDFYGYTF. CDR3 sequence (DNA): TGTGCCAGCGGTACTCAGACAGACTTCTATGGCTACACCTTC.